This T cell receptor beta chain was documented in a study of cytomegalovirus exposure and HLA in healthy donors. Per germline, CDR1 SGHRS and CDR2 YFSETQ. Trimming pared 4 bases from V and 4 bases from J, leaving 11 bases between. This CDR3 region has 13 residues. General study findings and limits: Altogether, some 170 TCR beta chains were recorded as cytomegalovirus-associated. Productive status was seen about 87% or about 30% of the time for most TCR beta V segments in an earlier analysis. Differences between HLA loci emerged in a later analysis of TCR association rates, with DRB1 most and HLA-C fewest.

As regards this clone: Its specificity is not known.

Researchers ran the PCR with 60 Vbeta and 13 Jbeta primers. Profiling relied on immunoSEQ multiplex PCR, and the TCRdb table lists in-frame clones only, not all of them. The data show about 240,000 clones, with around 81% seen just once and around 8.6% held by the top ten. The receptor's source is an older woman in good health and CMV-seropositive. The gene calls are TRBV5-1 and TRBJ1-2; D uncertain. The sequenced sample was PBMCs. The DNA of the CDR3 is TGCGCCAGCAGCGTACGACTCTCCTATGGCTACACCTTC. Translating it yields CASSVRLSYGYTF. The full variable domain, its missing parts supplied by reference TRBV5-1 and TRBJ1-2, is KAGVTQTPRYLIKTRGQQVTLSCSPISGHRSVSWYQQTPGQGLQFLFEYFSETQRNKGNFPGRFSGRQFSNSRSEMNVSTLELGDSALYLCASSVRLSYGYTFGSGTRLTVV.